This paragraph covers one T cell receptor (beta chain) sequence. This entry comes from a study of blood T cell repertoires in COVID-19. The wider study: The United States, Italy and Spain were the sources of the acute and convalescent COVID-19 samples.

Trimming cost V 5 bases and J 5 bases; bases outside gene matches: 5. The CDR3 sequence is 15 residues long. Germline CDR1 is SGHTA and CDR2 is FQGTGA. The assay was immunoSEQ multiplex PCR, and TCRdb's table has in-frame clones only and misses some. The sample lists approximately 300,000 clones, 89% occurring once. The chain recombines TRBV7-3 with TRBJ2-3; 12 nucleotides align to TRBD2. The clonotype comes from a man aged 18 to 35 who had recovered from COVID-19. The material sequenced was peripheral blood. CDR3 nucleotides: TGTGCCAGCAGCCCAGGACTAGCGGGAAGAGATACGCAGTATTTT. The encoded protein is CASSPGLAGRDTQYF.